Following are 4 T cell receptor beta chains from one sample sequenced in a study of control samples from healthy donors and cancer patients. Only in-frame clones appear in the TCRdb table, and some are missing; sequencing was by immunoSEQ multiplex PCR. The sample records about 120,000 clones, around 89% being singletons. The sequencing input was blood. These receptor sequences come from a woman in her 70s in good health.

V is TRBV10-2 and J is TRBJ2-3; 9 bases are shared with TRBD1. V lost 3 bases and J lost 4; bases outside the gene matches: 2. The CDR3 has 14 residues. Per germline, CDR1 WSHSY and CDR2 SAAADI. The CDR3, as DNA: TGCGCCAGCAGTGATTGGACAGGGGCAGATACGCAGTATTTT. It specifies CASSDWTGADTQYF.

The rearrangement links TRBV7-2 to TRBJ1-1; no definite D call. Deletions cut 1 base from V and 4 bases from J, with 19 bases between. In germline, CDR1 is SGHTA, CDR2 FQGNSA. CDR3 length equals 17 residues. Here the CDR3 DNA reads TGTGCCAGCAGCTTAGTTGGGGTGCCTGGGTTGCGCACTGAAGCTTTCTTT. Its translation is CASSLVGVPGLRTEAFF.

The chain employs TRBV5-1 and TRBJ1-3, with 8 nucleotides matching TRBD1. J was trimmed by 3 bases and V by 1 base; bases with no gene match: 6. Germline CDR1 and CDR2: SGHRS and YFSETQ. This CDR3 region has 16 residues. Here the CDR3 DNA reads TGCGCCAGCAGCTTGCTAGGACAGGGAAATGGAAACACCATATATTTT. This codes for CASSLLGQGNGNTIYF.

The CDR3 spells CASSLHRSSMNTEAFF. In nucleotides, the CDR3 is TGTGCCAGTAGTCTCCACAGGTCCTCAATGAACACTGAAGCTTTCTTT. The chain carries TRBV19 and TRBJ1-1; a weak D match, TRBD1 (5 bases). Between the trimmed V and J ends, which lost 5 bases and 0 bases, there was a span of 16 bases. Germline V gene sequence: CDR1 LNHDA, CDR2 SQIVND (reference sequence). The CDR3 has 16 amino acids.